What follows describes a single TCR beta chain. The antigen is unknown. The data belong to a study of vaccination effects on CD4 cells after COVID-19. Findings of the study overall: Convalescent patients were scarce, and early post-infection timepoints were absent. Cross-reactivity with common cold coronaviruses was shown by only 1 of 255 vaccine-induced clones in healthy vaccinees. Whether induced by infection or by vaccine, clones showed marked clonal contraction late after vaccination.

TCRdb's table, derived via immunoSEQ multiplex PCR, lists solely in-frame clones and lacks some. The sample includes under 65,000 clones, roughly 80% of them seen just once. The J segment lost 6 bases and the V segment lost 7 bases, leaving 6 bases of the junction unmatched. In germline, CDR1 is MNHEY, CDR2 SVGAGI. The CDR3 contains 14 residues. Expansion of antigen-specific CD4+ T cells with viral peptide pools was carried out by the ViraFEST assay before sequencing. It was after approximately 11 days of culture that CD4+ T cells were isolated. The material sequenced was CD4+ T cells from PBMCs cultured with HCoV-229E spike peptides, taken before COVID-19 vaccination. The clonotype originates from a human donor who received a COVID-19 vaccine. The chain joins TRBV6-5 to TRBJ1-6; 7 nucleotides agree with TRBD1. CDR3 residues: CASTVDRVNSPLHF. In DNA, the CDR3 is TGTGCCAGCACTGTTGACAGGGTTAATTCACCCCTCCACTTT.